One TCR beta chain is described in this entry. With 5 bases clipped from V and 0 bases from J, the junction kept 11 bases outside the gene matches. This CDR3 is 18 amino acids long. Germline loops: CDR1 SGHVS, CDR2 FQNEAQ. This entry is derived from a study of blood T cell repertoires in COVID-19. Method: immunoSEQ multiplex PCR; TCRdb's copy keeps in-frame clones and lacks some. Among 100,000 or so clones listed, roughly 84% were seen once. The TCR sequence derives from a woman aged 60 to 75 in a cohort sampled during active or convalescent COVID-19. The rearrangement joins TRBV7-8 to TRBJ2-3; 10 nucleotides align to TRBD2. Sequencing was performed on peripheral blood. The CDR3 here is CASSLRTSGAPSTDTQYF. The CDR3 DNA reads as TGTGCCAGCAGCCTCCGGACTAGCGGAGCACCTAGCACAGATACGCAGTATTTT.